Sequencing of this TCR beta chain was carried out in a study of blood T cell repertoires in COVID-19. Study summary: Sites in the United States, Italy and Spain provided acute and convalescent COVID-19 samples. In each case, the material was cDNA or gDNA derived from T cells, B-cell-depleted T cells, or PBMCs.

Donors were grouped by their self-reported clinical history. V was pared by 2 bases and J by 1 base, with 5 bases between. Germline V gene lookup returns CDR1 SEHNR and CDR2 FQNEAQ (reference sequence). The CDR3 contains 14 residues. Original methodology: The authors estimated nucleated cell counts from reference gene primer amplification. This table comes from immunoSEQ multiplex PCR, and its TCRdb copy is limited to in-frame clones, with some not included. The D gene and trimming were derived from the DNA, and the V and J assignments and clone size from that table. The sample holds about 280,000 clones, around 89% seen once. In this sample, this clone turned up a few times.

Sequences were obtained from PBMCs or T cells enriched from blood (not recorded which). The rearrangement uses TRBV7-9 and TRBJ2-2; D is unresolved. The sequence was obtained from a young woman with acute COVID-19. CDR3 protein: CASSLTQNTGELFF. The CDR3 coding sequence is TGTGCCAGCAGCTTAACTCAGAACACCGGGGAGCTGTTTTTT.